A single sample gave rise to the 9 T cell receptor beta chains below, sequenced in a study of blood T cell repertoires in COVID-19. This table comes from immunoSEQ multiplex PCR, and its TCRdb copy is limited to in-frame clones, with some not included. The sample consists of about 320,000 clones, 70% to 90% of them appearing once. Source material: PBMCs or T cells enriched from blood (not recorded which). The receptors derive from a woman aged 30 to 39 who had recovered from COVID-19.

Comments on this clone: Mismatch with germline at one junction end may stem from a read error. The V gene is TRBV7-7, the J gene TRBJ2-3; maybe TRBD1 (6 bases). The CDR3 has 15 amino acids. Germline-derived CDR1 and CDR2 are SSHAT and FNYEAQ (reference sequence). The CDR3 sequence is CASSFDRTSTDTQYF. The CDR3, as DNA: TGTGCTAGCAGCTTCGACAGGACTAGCACAGATACGCAGTATTTT.

V gene TRBV11-3 combines with J gene TRBJ1-1, with 9 bases aligning to TRBD1. The CDR3 extends over 12 amino acids. CDR1 is SGHNT and CDR2 is YENEEA in the germline V gene. Trimming cost V 4 bases and J 11 bases; bases outside gene matches: 5. CDR3 nucleotides: TGTGCCAGCAGCTCCGGGACAGGGATGGCTTTCTTT. Translation gives CASSSGTGMAFF.

The rearrangement uses TRBV20-1 and TRBJ1-2, with D unclear. Germline V CDR1 and CDR2: DFQATT, SNEGSKA (reference sequence). The CDR3 is made up of 13 amino acids. V gave up 3 bases and J gave up 2 bases, with 10 bases separating them. The CDR3 DNA reads TGCAGTGCTAGTTCGAGCCGGAACTATGGCTACACCTTC. This gives the protein CSASSSRNYGYTF.

This chain connects TRBV6-6 to TRBJ2-5, with D possibly being TRBD1 (5 bases). Germline CDR1 and CDR2: MNHNY and SVGAGI (reference sequence). The ends were cut back, 0 bases at V and 3 bases at J, with 8 bases in the middle. This CDR3 is 14 amino acids long. Here the CDR3 DNA reads TGTGCCAGCAGTTACTCGTCAGGGAAAGAGACCCAGTACTTC. The encoded protein is CASSYSSGKETQYF.

This clone occurred once. This chain uses TRBV11-3 with TRBJ1-3; 9 positions agree with TRBD1. Germline CDR1 reads SGHNT; CDR2 reads YENEEA. The CDR3 runs to 16 residues. J lost 1 base, V lost 4 bases, and 5 bases had no gene match. DNA for the CDR3: TGTGCCAGCAGCTCCGACGGACAGGGGTCTGGAAACACCATATATTTT. Protein product: CASSSDGQGSGNTIYF. Supplemented by reference TRBV11-3 and TRBJ1-3, the full variable domain reads EAGVVQSPRYKIIEKKQPVAFWCNPISGHNTLYWYLQNLGQGPELLIRYENEEAVDDSQLPKDRFSAERLKGVDSTLKIQPAELGDSAVYLCASSSDGQGSGNTIYFGEGSWLTVV.

The chain couples TRBV7-2 to TRBJ2-1, with D unclear. The CDR3 length is 16 residues. Between the trimmed V and J ends, which lost 1 base and 2 bases, there was a span of 12 bases. Germline V gives CDR1 SGHTA, CDR2 FQGNSA. The CDR3 nucleotides are TGTGCCAGCAGCTTAGAAGGCGGAAAACCCTACAATGAGCAGTTCTTC. As protein: CASSLEGGKPYNEQFF. The whole variable domain, remainder taken from reference TRBV7-2 and TRBJ2-1, is GAGVSQSPSNKVTEKGKDVELRCDPISGHTALYWYRQSLGQGLEFLIYFQGNSAPDKSGLPSDRFSAERTGGSVSTLTIQRTQQEDSAVYLCASSLEGGKPYNEQFFGPGTRLTVL.

The rearrangement joins TRBV30 to TRBJ1-6; D may be TRBD1 (5 bases). The CDR3 consists of 14 residues. Trimming removed 3 bases from V and 10 bases from J, with 16 bases in between. Germline-derived CDR1 and CDR2 are GTSNPN and SVGIG (reference sequence). The chain's CDR3 is CAWSLFGGASPLHF. Here the CDR3 DNA reads TGTGCCTGGAGCCTTTTCGGGGGTGCATCACCCCTCCACTTT.

The rearrangement links TRBV12-3 or TRBV12-4 to TRBJ1-1; 8 bases are shared with TRBD1. V shed 0 bases and J 6 bases; nucleotides not matched to a gene: 0. CDR3 length equals 13 residues. CDR3 bases: TGTGCCAGCAGTTTAGCCAGGGGGCCTGAAGCTTTCTTT. It yields the protein CASSLARGPEAFF.

The V call is TRBV7-9, the J call TRBJ1-5, with 7 bases aligning to TRBD1. Trimming cost V 5 bases and J 7 bases; bases outside gene matches: 2. Germline V lookup: CDR1 SEHNR, CDR2 FQNEAQ (reference sequence). CDR3 length: 12 residues. Here the CDR3 reads CASSGQDQPQHF. CDR3 sequence (DNA): TGTGCCAGCAGCGGACAGGACCAGCCCCAGCATTTT.